One sample yielded the 29 T cell receptor beta chains listed below, sequenced in a study of sequential checkpoint blockade in melanoma. Repertoires were generated with immunoSEQ multiplex PCR, while TCRdb's copy carries only in-frame clones and drops some. This sample has approximately 22,000 clones, with around two thirds found just once. Treatment meaning: randomized to nivolumab then ipilimumab (arm A) or the reverse (arm B). The sequenced sample was CD8+ T cells sorted from blood (inferred from file names), obtained from a patient given nivolumab and ipilimumab in sequence. The receptors originated from a human donor with melanoma.

This chain joins TRBV27 and TRBJ2-1; the D is unclear. The CDR3 runs to 13 residues. V lost 0 bases and J lost 9, with 9 bases in between. Germline values: CDR1 MNHEY, CDR2 SMNVEV (reference sequence). CDR3 DNA sequence: TGTGCCAGCAGTTTATCCCGGGTTCGTGAGCAGTTCTTC. Its translation: CASSLSRVREQFF.

The chain carries TRBV5-1 and TRBJ1-6; the D gene is possibly TRBD1 (6 bases). This CDR3 has 16 residues. The germline V and J ends were trimmed by 4 bases and 9 bases, with 20 bases remaining between them. Germline values: CDR1 SGHRS, CDR2 YFSETQ. The CDR3 DNA sequence: TGCGCCAGCAGCGAAGACAGGAGCGGTGGAAGTTCACCCCTCCACTTT. Translation: CASSEDRSGGSSPLHF.

This chain links TRBV10-3 with TRBJ1-1, with a possible D match to TRBD1 (5 bases). This CDR3 has 12 residues. Per the germline V gene, CDR1 is ENHRY and CDR2 is SYGVKD. V shed 0 bases and J shed 12 bases, with 11 bases lying between them. The chain's CDR3 is CAISESQVGTFF. CDR3 sequence (DNA): TGTGCCATCAGTGAGTCACAGGTTGGAACTTTCTTT.

This rearrangement joins TRBV2 to TRBJ1-1; the D is unclear. The CDR3 has 12 residues. Trimming pared 5 bases from V and 3 bases from J, leaving 7 bases between. Germline V lookup: CDR1 SNHLY, CDR2 FYNNEI. CDR3 sequence: CASSSSYTEAFF. The DNA for the CDR3 is TGTGCCAGCAGTTCGAGTTACACTGAAGCTTTCTTT.

The rearrangement links TRBV28 to TRBJ1-5, with a weak D call TRBD1 (5 bases). CDR3 size: 15 residues. CDR1 and CDR2 (germline): MDHEN, SYDVKM. Trimming cost V 8 bases and J 9 bases, with 23 bases left between them. The chain's CDR3 is CASGDSRDLLGPQHF. In DNA form, the CDR3 reads TGTGCCAGCGGGGACTCCCGGGATTTGCTTGGGCCCCAGCATTTT.

This clone was seen repeatedly, ten times or more. The rearrangement joins TRBV4-2 to TRBJ2-7; maybe TRBD2 (6 bases). CDR1 and CDR2 (germline): LGHNA, YNFKEQ. Trimming removed 4 bases at V and 3 bases at J, with 10 bases between. The CDR3 runs to 13 residues. CDR3 region: CASSPRENYEQYV. In DNA, the CDR3 is TGTGCCAGCAGCCCCCGGGAGAACTACGAGCAGTACGTC.

The chain combines TRBV9 with TRBJ2-3, with a weak D call TRBD2 (7 bases). This CDR3 has 15 residues. CDR1 SGDLS and CDR2 YYNGEE come from the germline V gene. The V end was cut by 0 bases, the J end by 6 bases, with 14 bases between. The CDR3 sequence is CASSVGGGAVDTQYF. In nucleotides, the CDR3 is TGTGCCAGCAGCGTAGGAGGGGGGGCCGTGGATACGCAGTATTTT.

The chain has TRBV6-1 and TRBJ2-3, with a possible D match to TRBD1 (7 bases). V lost 2 bases to trimming and J lost 2 bases, with 11 bases between them. The germline CDR1 and CDR2 sequences are MNHNS and SASEGT. The CDR3 contains 15 residues. CDR3 loop: CASSEQGGYTDTQYF. The CDR3 DNA follows: TGTGCCAGCAGTGAACAGGGGGGTTACACAGATACGCAGTATTTT.

V is TRBV5-6 and J is TRBJ1-5, with D possibly TRBD1 on 6 matching bases. The CDR3 contains 16 residues. CDR1 is SGHDT and CDR2 is YYEEEE in the germline V gene. Trimming pared 4 bases from V and 8 bases from J, leaving 22 bases between. The DNA of the CDR3 is TGTGCCAGCAGCACATCCGGGACAAGTAATCAGGAGCCCCAGCATTTT. It yields the protein CASSTSGTSNQEPQHF.

The chain combines TRBV27 with TRBJ1-6; tentatively, D is TRBD1 (5 bases). CDR3 length: 13 residues. V shed 3 bases and J shed 9 bases, with 9 bases lying between them. Germline V lookup: CDR1 MNHEY, CDR2 SMNVEV (reference sequence). DNA of the CDR3: TGTGCCAGCAGTTTGGGGCCAATTTCACCCCTCCACTTT. Residues: CASSLGPISPLHF.

The chain carries TRBV2 and TRBJ2-3, with 12 bases matching TRBD2. The junction had 2 bases not matched to a gene; V was cut back by 2 bases and J by 2 bases. The germline V gene encodes CDR1 SNHLY and CDR2 FYNNEI. The CDR3 runs to 16 residues. In DNA form, the CDR3 reads TGTGCCAGCAGTGAACTAGCGGGGGGGACCACAGATACGCAGTATTTT. Translating it yields CASSELAGGTTDTQYF.

The chain uses TRBV6-1 and TRBJ2-7, with D possibly being TRBD1 (6 bases). The germline V and J ends were trimmed by 4 bases and 7 bases, with 14 bases remaining between them. Germline CDR1 is MNHNS and CDR2 is SASEGT. The CDR3 spans 13 residues. The CDR3 nucleotides read TGTGCCAGCAGTGCCACAGGGATGGGGGAGCAGTACGTC. Its protein product is CASSATGMGEQYV.

The genes are TRBV2 and TRBJ2-3; 8 positions match TRBD1. This CDR3 contains 15 residues. The germline V gene has CDR1 SNHLY and CDR2 FYNNEI. The junction had 12 bases not matched to a gene; V was cut back by 7 bases and J by 6 bases. CDR3 in DNA: TGTGCCAGCACGAGGGGGGACAGGTCCCTTGATACGCAGTATTTT. It codes for CASTRGDRSLDTQYF.

The rearrangement joins TRBV5-1 to TRBJ1-1, with 9 bases identical to TRBD1. The CDR3 length is 16 residues. Germline V gene data show CDR1 as SGHRS and CDR2 as YFSETQ. J lost 5 bases, V lost 2 bases, and 10 bases had no gene match. CDR3 amino acids: CASSLLGRTGETEAFF. CDR3 in DNA: TGCGCCAGCAGCTTATTAGGAAGGACAGGGGAGACTGAAGCTTTCTTT.

This clone was seen just once. This sequence joins TRBV9 and TRBJ1-6; D gene unclear. The CDR3 loop spans 14 amino acids. Germline V gives CDR1 SGDLS, CDR2 YYNGEE. Between the trimmed V and J ends, which lost 4 bases and 7 bases, there was a span of 12 bases. The CDR3 protein is CASSRGPPNSPLHF. In DNA form, the CDR3 reads TGTGCCAGCAGCCGAGGGCCTCCAAATTCACCCCTCCACTTT. Full variable domain (outside the CDR3, taken from reference TRBV9 and TRBJ1-6): DSGVTQTPKHLITATGQRVTLRCSPRSGDLSVYWYQQSLDQGLQFLIQYYNGEERAKGNILERFSAQQFPDLHSELNLSSLELGDSALYFCASSRGPPNSPLHFGNGTRLTVT.

The V and J genes are TRBV7-9 and TRBJ2-3; 10 nucleotides line up with TRBD2. V lost 3 bases and J lost 6; bases outside the gene matches: 3. There are 14 residues in the CDR3. Germline V gene data show CDR1 as SEHNR and CDR2 as FQNEAQ (reference sequence). The CDR3 loop is CASSLERGGDTQYF. DNA of the CDR3: TGTGCCAGCAGCTTGGAGCGGGGGGGGGATACGCAGTATTTT.

The V gene is TRBV6-5, the J gene TRBJ2-7; the D gene is possibly TRBD2 (6 bases). Per the germline V gene, CDR1 is MNHEY and CDR2 is SVGAGI. The length of the CDR3 is 13 residues. V was clipped by 5 bases and J by 2 bases, with 10 bases between them. The CDR3 region is CASSVSGAYEQYF. CDR3 DNA: TGTGCCAGCAGTGTATCGGGGGCCTACGAGCAGTACTTC.

V gene TRBV7-9 combines with J gene TRBJ1-4; 10 bases fit TRBD1. The V gene's germline CDR1 is SEHNR and CDR2 FQNEAQ (reference sequence). V shed 5 bases and J 5 bases; nucleotides not matched to a gene: 11. The CDR3 is made up of 17 amino acids. CDR3 in amino acids: CASSRATGGEGNEKLFF. CDR3 nucleotide sequence: TGTGCCAGCAGCAGGGCGACAGGGGGCGAAGGAAATGAAAAACTGTTTTTT.

The rearrangement links TRBV27 to TRBJ2-7; TRBD1 agrees at 8 bases. V lost 3 bases and J lost 5; bases outside the gene matches: 9. In germline, CDR1 is MNHEY, CDR2 SMNVEV (reference sequence). This CDR3 is built from 15 residues. The CDR3 bases are TGTGCCAGCAGTTTGGACTTCGGGACAGGAAACGAGCAGTACTTC. It translates to CASSLDFGTGNEQYF.

Comment on this clone: The sample contains more than one DNA sequence encoding this CDR3. The J gene is TRBJ2-1, the V gene TRBV6-5; the D gene is possibly TRBD2 (5 bases). CDR1 MNHEY and CDR2 SVGAGI come from the germline V gene. The CDR3 has 14 amino acids. V dropped 6 bases and J dropped 12 bases, with 21 bases sitting between them. CDR3 loop: CASSQTEGAGGQFF. The CDR3 DNA follows: TGTGCCAGCAGCCAAACCGAGGGCGCCGGAGGGCAGTTCTTC.

This chain connects TRBV9 to TRBJ1-5; D possibly corresponds to TRBD1 (6 bases). Trimming removed 7 bases from V and 5 bases from J, with 16 bases in between. Per germline, CDR1 SGDLS and CDR2 YYNGEE. The CDR3 spans 14 residues. CDR3 DNA: TGTGCCAGCTCTAGGGGGGGTACGGATCAGCCCCAGCATTTT. It codes for CASSRGGTDQPQHF.

This chain joins TRBV2 and TRBJ1-2, with TRBD1 as a possible D gene (6 bases). The germline CDR1 and CDR2 sequences are SNHLY and FYNNEI. The CDR3 consists of 12 residues. V gave up 6 bases and J gave up 3 bases, with 8 bases separating them. The CDR3 is CASRGADYGYTF. The CDR3 DNA sequence: TGTGCCAGCAGGGGGGCCGACTATGGCTACACCTTC.

In its sample, this clone was seen a few times. The genes are TRBV7-9 and TRBJ1-1; the D is unclear. The V end was cut by 5 bases, the J end by 0 bases, with 13 bases between. In germline, CDR1 is SEHNR, CDR2 FQNEAQ (reference sequence). There are 15 residues in the CDR3. In nucleotides, the CDR3 is TGTGCCAGCAGCCTCGACCGGAGCATGAACACTGAAGCTTTCTTT. Protein product: CASSLDRSMNTEAFF.

This sequence joins TRBV27 and TRBJ2-7; TRBD1 matches at 10 bases. From germline, CDR1 is MNHEY and CDR2 SMNVEV (reference sequence). The CDR3 length is 13 residues. Losses at the gene ends were 6 bases for V and 5 bases for J; bases not matched to a gene: 4. The CDR3: CASRGTGEDEQYV. Here the CDR3 DNA reads TGTGCCAGCAGGGGGACAGGGGAAGACGAGCAGTACGTC.

This clone was counted a few times. The V call is TRBV11-2, the J call TRBJ2-3, with 9 positions matching TRBD1. This CDR3 spans 14 amino acids. Per germline, CDR1 SGHAT and CDR2 FQNNGV. After removal of 5 bases from V and 8 bases from J, the junction contained 8 bases not matched to a gene. The CDR3 sequence: CASSPGTGRATQYF. The CDR3 nucleotides read TGTGCCAGCAGCCCAGGGACAGGGAGGGCTACGCAGTATTTT.

The chain is built from TRBV7-8 and TRBJ2-5; 9 bases align to TRBD1. Germline CDR1 is SGHVS and CDR2 is FQNEAQ. The ends lost 6 bases at V and 2 bases at J; junction bases unmatched: 7. CDR3 length equals 15 residues. CDR3 sequence (DNA): TGTGCCAGCAGGCTAGGACAGGGGAGGCAAGAGACCCAGTACTTC. Translation: CASRLGQGRQETQYF.

The rearrangement links TRBV5-1 to TRBJ2-7; 14 nucleotides line up with TRBD2. CDR1 SGHRS and CDR2 YFSETQ come from the germline V gene. The V gene end was trimmed by 4 bases and the J gene end by 3 bases; junction bases not matched to a gene: 3. The CDR3 contains 15 residues. The chain's CDR3 is CASSLTSGGGYEQYF. The CDR3, as DNA: TGCGCCAGCAGCCTGACTAGCGGGGGGGGCTACGAGCAGTACTTC.

The CDR3 sequence: CASSQDLGGIFYGYTF. The CDR3 region has the DNA TGCGCCAGCAGCCAAGATCTGGGGGGAATCTTCTATGGCTACACCTTC. The V gene is TRBV4-3, the J gene TRBJ1-2, with a weak D call TRBD1 (5 bases). CDR3 length: 16 amino acids. Trimming took 0 bases from V and 4 from J, leaving 15 bases between them. The V gene's germline CDR1 is LGHNA and CDR2 YSLEER.

The J gene is TRBJ2-3, the V gene TRBV6-5, with a weak D call TRBD2 (6 bases). CDR1 and CDR2 from the germline V gene are MNHEY and SVGAGI. The CDR3 is made up of 15 amino acids. V was clipped by 8 bases and J by 4 bases, with 19 bases between them. The CDR3 reads CASATVRSSADTQYF. CDR3 coding DNA: TGTGCCAGCGCGACAGTAAGATCTAGCGCAGATACGCAGTATTTT.